Listed below are T cell receptor beta chains from one sample, sequenced in a study of cytomegalovirus exposure and HLA in healthy donors. Clones were sequenced by immunoSEQ multiplex PCR, and TCRdb holds only the in-frame ones, with some missing. The sample records around 150,000 clones, 75% to 80% being singletons. Sequenced material: PBMCs. These TCRs come from a male donor in good health and CMV-seronegative. Each CDR3 is given with its conserved first and last residue. A D gene is named only where the DNA matches it firmly.

d_call | j_call | v_call | cdr3_nt | cdr3_aa
TRBD2 | TRBJ2-3 | TRBV9 | TGTGCCAGCAGCGTCGGGACTAGCCTCACAGATACGCAGTATTTT | CASSVGTSLTDTQYF
TRBD2 | TRBJ2-5 | TRBV7-2 | TGTGCCAGCAGCTTAGTACTTCTGGCGGCGGGGGGTACTGAGACCCAGTACTTC | CASSLVLLAAGGTETQYF
. | TRBJ1-2 | TRBV7-9 | TGTGCCAGCAGCTCCGAACACCTGACATATGGCTACACCTTC | CASSSEHLTYGYTF
TRBD2 | TRBJ2-5 | TRBV7-7 | TGTGCCAGCAGCCTAGGGGCGGGGGGAGAGACCCAGTACTTC | CASSLGAGGETQYF
. | TRBJ2-7 | TRBV7-9 | TGTGCCAGCAGCTTAGTCTGGCAGGCCTTATCCTACGAGCAGTACTTC | CASSLVWQALSYEQYF
. | TRBJ1-2 | TRBV2 | TGTGCCAGCAGAGAACAGGGAAAAGGGTATGGCTACACCTTC | CASREQGKGYGYTF
TRBD2 | TRBJ2-7 | TRBV7-6 | TGTGCCAGCAGCTTAGCGTTGTCTAGCGGGACCTACGAGCAGTACTTC | CASSLALSSGTYEQYF
TRBD1 | TRBJ1-1 | TRBV7-2 | TGTGCCAGCAGCTCAGGGGGCTCGAACACTGAAGCTTTCTTT | CASSSGGSNTEAFF
TRBD2 | TRBJ2-7 | TRBV28 | TGTGCCAGCAGTTTTGGGACTAGGGACTACGAGCAGTACTTC | CASSFGTRDYEQYF
. | TRBJ1-2 | TRBV5-1 | TGCGCCAGCAGCTTGGCCGGGGAGCCCTTGGGGGGCTACACCTTC | CASSLAGEPLGGYTF
. | TRBJ2-1 | TRBV5-4 | TGTGCCAGCAGCTTTCAGGGCCGGGATGAGCAGTTCTTC | CASSFQGRDEQFF
TRBD2 | TRBJ2-1 | TRBV27 | TGTGCCAGCATGGTTAGCGGGAACTACAATGAGCAGTTCTTC | CASMVSGNYNEQFF
TRBD1 | TRBJ1-3 | TRBV9 | TGTGCCGGCAGAAACCCGGGACAGGGAGGAAACACCATATATTTT | CAGRNPGQGGNTIYF
. | TRBJ1-2 | TRBV27 | TGTGCCAGCAGTTTATCCGGGGGTAGTGGCTACACCTTC | CASSLSGGSGYTF
. | TRBJ1-2 | TRBV6-1 | TGTGCCAGCAGTGAAGGCCCAGGTAGGAATGGCTACACCTTC | CASSEGPGRNGYTF